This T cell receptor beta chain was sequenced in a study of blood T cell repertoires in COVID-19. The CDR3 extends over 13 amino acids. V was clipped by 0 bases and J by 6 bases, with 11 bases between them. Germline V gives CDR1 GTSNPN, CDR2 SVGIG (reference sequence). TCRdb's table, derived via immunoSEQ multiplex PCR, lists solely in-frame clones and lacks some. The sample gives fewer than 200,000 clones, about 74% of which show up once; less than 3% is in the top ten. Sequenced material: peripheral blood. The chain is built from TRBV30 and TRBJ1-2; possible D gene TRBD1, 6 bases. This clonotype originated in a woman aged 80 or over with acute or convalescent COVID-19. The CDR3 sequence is CAWSVQGGNGYTF. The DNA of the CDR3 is TGTGCCTGGAGTGTACAAGGGGGAAATGGCTACACCTTC.